This passage covers 27 T cell receptor beta chains from one sample sequenced in a study of cytomegalovirus exposure and HLA in healthy donors. The PCR used 60 Vbeta and 13 Jbeta primers. Sequencing used immunoSEQ multiplex PCR; TCRdb keeps in-frame clones, though not all of them. Of nearly 200,000 clones listed, more than 75% are singletons. The material sequenced was PBMCs. Receptors were obtained from a male donor in good health and CMV-seropositive.

This clone appeared a few times. The chain carries TRBV15 and TRBJ1-5; 8 positions match TRBD1. CDR1 and CDR2 (germline): LNHNV, YYDKDF (reference sequence). The CDR3 is made up of 14 amino acids. With 2 bases clipped from V and 5 bases from J, the junction kept 2 bases outside the gene matches. The CDR3 sequence: CATSRLTGDQPQHF. The CDR3, as DNA: TGTGCCACCAGCAGACTGACAGGGGATCAGCCCCAGCATTTT.

The J gene is TRBJ2-1, the V gene TRBV15; TRBD2 aligns across 8 bases. The CDR3 has 17 residues. Germline CDR1 LNHNV, CDR2 YYDKDF (reference sequence). The trim removed 0 bases at V and 9 bases at J, leaving 13 bases unmatched. CDR3 coding DNA: TGTGCCACCAGCAGAGATCTCCGAAGCGGGGGTTTAGGTGAGCAGTTCTTC. The encoded protein is CATSRDLRSGGLGEQFF.

This chain links TRBV7-9 with TRBJ2-6; D uncertain. Per the germline V gene, CDR1 is SEHNR and CDR2 is FQNEAQ (reference sequence). The CDR3 loop spans 16 amino acids. The V and J ends lost 1 base and 0 bases respectively, with 7 bases between them. The CDR3 sequence: CASSLGRVSGANVLTF. The CDR3 nucleotides are TGTGCCAGCAGCTTAGGACGGGTCTCTGGGGCCAACGTCCTGACTTTC.

The chain uses TRBV28 and TRBJ1-6; D uncertain. CDR3 length: 12 residues. CDR1 and CDR2 (germline): MDHEN, SYDVKM. Trimming took 6 bases from V and 14 from J, leaving 14 bases between them. CDR3 residues: CASRTSAGSLHF. The CDR3 region has the DNA TGTGCCAGCAGAACCTCAGCGGGTTCCCTCCACTTT. Combining the CDR3 with reference TRBV28 and TRBJ1-6 gives the whole variable domain DVKVTQSSRYLVKRTGEKVFLECVQDMDHENMFWYRQDPGLGLRLIYFSYDVKMKEKGDIPEGYSVSREKKERFSLILESASTNQTSMYLCASRTSAGSLHFGNGTRLTVT.

The chain joins TRBV2 to TRBJ1-3; D uncertain. Germline V gene sequence: CDR1 SNHLY, CDR2 FYNNEI. The germline V and J ends were trimmed by 6 bases and 3 bases, with 18 bases remaining between them. This CDR3 comprises 16 residues. The chain's CDR3 is CASSETPGLGGNTIYF. Here the CDR3 DNA reads TGTGCCAGCAGCGAGACCCCGGGGTTGGGTGGAAACACCATATATTTT.

This clone appeared a few times. The rearrangement uses TRBV6-5 and TRBJ2-3, with 10 bases aligning to TRBD2. Germline V CDR1 and CDR2: MNHEY, SVGAGI. This CDR3 is 16 amino acids long. V trimming: 4 bases; J trimming: 6 bases; junction bases outside the gene matches: 10. DNA for the CDR3: TGTGCCAGCAGTTCGGAACTAGCGGGAAAATTGGATACGCAGTATTTT. It yields the protein CASSSELAGKLDTQYF.

V gene TRBV19 combines with J gene TRBJ2-7, with TRBD1 as a possible D gene (5 bases). There are 15 residues in the CDR3. Germline V lookup: CDR1 LNHDA, CDR2 SQIVND (reference sequence). The ends were cut back, 1 base at V and 3 bases at J, with 13 bases in the middle. CDR3 DNA: TGTGCCAGTAGTATAGTGTCTCAGGGTGGCTACGAGCAGTACTTC. Translation gives CASSIVSQGGYEQYF.

V usage is TRBV4-1 and J usage is TRBJ1-2; 7 bases agree with TRBD1. The germline gives CDR1 MGHRA, CDR2 YSYEKL. This CDR3 has 15 amino acids. The ends lost 5 bases at V and 3 bases at J; junction bases unmatched: 9. CDR3 in amino acids: CASSERGDRDYGYTF. The CDR3 DNA sequence: TGCGCCAGCAGCGAAAGGGGAGACAGGGACTATGGCTACACCTTC.

This clone was found a few times. The chain combines TRBV5-1 with TRBJ2-1, with D perhaps TRBD2 (6 bases). Deletions cut 4 bases from V and 0 bases from J, with 11 bases between. The CDR3 is 15 amino acids. Germline V CDR1 and CDR2: SGHRS, YFSETQ. The CDR3 sequence is CASSLASSSYNEQFF. CDR3 sequence (DNA): TGCGCCAGCAGCCTAGCGTCAAGCTCCTACAATGAGCAGTTCTTC.

The V and J genes are TRBV28 and TRBJ1-2, with 8 bases aligning to TRBD1. V lost 2 bases, J lost 8 bases, and 7 bases stayed unmatched. The length of the CDR3 is 14 residues. Germline assignment: CDR1 MDHEN and CDR2 SYDVKM. The CDR3 sequence: CASSLMRQGTGYTF. CDR3 DNA sequence: TGTGCCAGCAGTTTAATGAGACAGGGGACCGGCTACACCTTC.

The V call is TRBV7-3, the J call TRBJ2-3, with 10 bases identical to TRBD2. The length of the CDR3 is 16 residues. V was pared by 5 bases and J by 1 base, with 6 bases of the junction left unmatched. Germline CDR1 and CDR2: SGHTA and FQGTGA. The CDR3 region has the DNA TGTGCCAGCAGCCCAGGGACTAGCGCGGGCACAGATACGCAGTATTTT. As protein: CASSPGTSAGTDTQYF.

This chain uses TRBV11-2 with TRBJ2-7; 11 bases agree with TRBD1. CDR1 is SGHAT and CDR2 is FQNNGV in the germline V gene. V trimming: 5 bases; J trimming: 2 bases; junction bases outside the gene matches: 8. The CDR3 contains 16 residues. CDR3 in amino acids: CASSLTSGQGAYEQYF. The CDR3, as DNA: TGTGCCAGCAGCCTCACATCGGGACAGGGGGCCTACGAGCAGTACTTC. Using reference TRBV11-2 and TRBJ2-7 for the parts outside the CDR3, the full variable domain is EAGVAQSPRYKIIEKRQSVAFWCNPISGHATLYWYQQILGQGPKLLIQFQNNGVVDDSQLPKDRFSAERLKGVDSTLKIQPAKLEDSAVYLCASSLTSGQGAYEQYFGPGTRLTVT.

The rearrangement joins TRBV4-2 to TRBJ1-1; maybe TRBD1 (6 bases). Trimming removed 7 bases at V and 5 bases at J, with 20 bases between. This CDR3 is 15 amino acids long. The germline V gene has CDR1 LGHNA and CDR2 YNFKEQ. In DNA form, the CDR3 reads TGTGCCAGCACCGAGCTCATGGACAGAGGGACTGAAGCTTTCTTT. As protein: CASTELMDRGTEAFF.

This chain joins TRBV9 and TRBJ2-2, with a tentative D call TRBD2 (6 bases). CDR1 and CDR2 (germline): SGDLS, YYNGEE. Trimming took 4 bases from V and 3 from J, leaving 13 bases between them. The CDR3 length is 15 residues. The CDR3 coding sequence is TGTGCCAGCAGCATCCGGGACTCAGACACCGGGGAGCTGTTTTTT. Amino acids: CASSIRDSDTGELFF.

The rearrangement uses TRBV7-2 and TRBJ2-7; D is possibly TRBD1 (6 bases). The CDR3 is 14 residues long. CDR1 is SGHTA and CDR2 is FQGNSA in the germline V gene. V shed 4 bases and J shed 0 bases, with 10 bases lying between them. Here the CDR3 DNA reads TGTGCCAGCAGCTCCGACAGGAGCTCCTACGAGCAGTACTTC. Translating gives CASSSDRSSYEQYF.

A few counts support this clone. This CDR3 reads CAISADRAAFF. The CDR3, as DNA: TGTGCCATCAGTGCCGACAGGGCGGCTTTCTTT. The chain carries TRBV10-3 and TRBJ1-1, with 7 nucleotides matching TRBD1. Losses at the gene ends were 4 bases for V and 11 bases for J; bases not matched to a gene: 4. The CDR3 has 11 residues. Germline V gene data show CDR1 as ENHRY and CDR2 as SYGVKD.

This clone was picked up one time. V is TRBV19 and J is TRBJ2-2; 10 bases are a match to TRBD1. Germline V CDR1 and CDR2: LNHDA, SQIVND (reference sequence). V dropped 7 bases and J dropped 4; count of bases not matched to a gene: 12. This CDR3 comprises 17 residues. The CDR3, as DNA: TGTGCCAGTACCCCGCGGAGGGGACAGGGGCCCACCGGGGAGCTGTTTTTT. Its protein product is CASTPRRGQGPTGELFF.

Notes on this clone: One end of the junction is discordant with germline, which a read error may explain. V gene TRBV7-7 combines with J gene TRBJ2-2; D perhaps matches TRBD1 (6 bases). The CDR3 has 16 amino acids. The germline V gene encodes CDR1 SSHAT and CDR2 FNYEAQ (reference sequence). The CDR3 DNA sequence: TGTGCTAGCACCCAAGAGATATCAGGGGTCACCGGGGAGCTGTTTTTT. Residues: CASTQEISGVTGELFF.

In regard to this clone: One end of the junction fails to match germline, which may point to a read error. J is TRBJ2-3 and V is TRBV7-7, with a possible D match to TRBD1 (5 bases). The CDR3 has 15 amino acids. Germline values: CDR1 SSHAT, CDR2 FNYEAQ (reference sequence). CDR3: CASSQSWTRTDTQYF. CDR3 DNA sequence: TGTGCTAGCAGCCAGTCCTGGACACGGACAGATACGCAGTATTTT.

The gene calls are TRBV25-1 and TRBJ2-5; TRBD1 matches 10 bases. The DNA end lines up better with TRBJ2-7; the J call may be wrong. CDR3 size: 16 residues. CDR1 and CDR2 (germline): MGHDK, SYGVNS. CDR3 nucleotide sequence: TGTGCCAGCAGTGAACCCGCCGGGACAGGGGTAGGCGAGCAGTACTTC. Translated: CASSEPAGTGVGEQYF.

This clone was recorded a few times. J is TRBJ1-1 and V is TRBV9; D ambiguous. The V end lost 3 bases, the J end lost 4 bases, and 19 bases lay between the germline ends. CDR1 is SGDLS and CDR2 is YYNGEE in the germline V gene. CDR3 size: 16 residues. CDR3 residues: CASSASLGPSGTEAFF. DNA for the CDR3: TGTGCCAGCAGCGCGAGTTTAGGACCGAGCGGCACTGAAGCTTTCTTT.

V usage is TRBV6-1 and J usage is TRBJ1-5; tentative D call: TRBD1 (5 bases). The V gene lost 7 bases and the J gene lost 7 bases, with 14 bases spanning the gap. The CDR3 totals 13 residues. CDR1 is MNHNS and CDR2 is SASEGT in the germline V gene. The CDR3 DNA reads as TGTGCCAGCACGGAGACGGGGGGGCAGCCCCAGCATTTT. Translated: CASTETGGQPQHF.

The chain couples TRBV19 to TRBJ2-7; 10 bases agree with TRBD1. CDR3 length: 16 amino acids. Germline V lookup: CDR1 LNHDA, CDR2 SQIVND (reference sequence). V lost 5 bases to trimming and J lost 2 bases; unmatched junction nucleotides: 9. For the CDR3, the DNA is TGTGCCAGTAGTTCCTACCGGGACAGGGGCACCTACGAGCAGTACTTC. Its protein product is CASSSYRDRGTYEQYF.

The chain has TRBV9 and TRBJ2-7; 8 positions agree with TRBD1. CDR3 size: 14 residues. Germline trimming cut 4 bases from V and 9 bases from J; bases unmatched to any gene: 12. Per germline, CDR1 SGDLS and CDR2 YYNGEE. CDR3 coding DNA: TGTGCCAGCAGCCCCGGGGACAGGAGTCCTGGGCAGTACTTC. Its protein product is CASSPGDRSPGQYF.

Details on this clone: The sample holds other DNA sequences that translate to the same CDR3. This chain connects TRBV27 to TRBJ2-3, with D hard to call. V lost 5 bases, J lost 0 bases, and 3 bases lay in between. In germline, CDR1 is MNHEY, CDR2 SMNVEV (reference sequence). The CDR3 has 12 residues. The CDR3 here is CASSPSTDTQYF. The CDR3 bases are TGTGCCAGCAGTCCAAGCACAGATACGCAGTATTTT.

This chain joins TRBV6-6 and TRBJ1-4, with no clear D. Trimming stripped 2 bases from V and 8 bases from J, with 6 bases between. The germline gives CDR1 MNHNY, CDR2 SVGAGI (reference sequence). The CDR3 has 12 residues. CDR3 DNA sequence: TGTGCCAGCAGTTACCGGGAGGAAAAACTGTTTTTT. Encoded protein: CASSYREEKLFF.

V and J are TRBV7-2 and TRBJ2-5; 8 positions match TRBD2. Germline V gene lookup returns CDR1 SGHTA and CDR2 FQGNSA. This CDR3 is 15 amino acids long. Trimming took 5 bases from V and 2 from J; bases not matched to a gene: 7. Here the CDR3 reads CASSRLLAVQETQYF. The CDR3, as DNA: TGTGCCAGCAGCCGTCTACTAGCGGTGCAAGAGACCCAGTACTTC.